This T cell receptor (beta chain) was observed in a study of cytomegalovirus exposure and HLA in healthy donors. Study overall: Genetic ancestry analysis placed over 65% of the 300 to 400 donors that were genotyped in the Caucasian-associated cluster.

In germline, CDR1 is SGHRS, CDR2 YFSETQ. V was clipped by 0 bases and J by 6 bases, with 6 bases between them. The CDR3 is 12 residues long. Primers: 60 Vbeta forward and 13 Jbeta reverse. Only in-frame clones appear in the TCRdb table, and some are missing; sequencing was by immunoSEQ multiplex PCR. The sample yields more than 130,000 clones, 78% seen once. This clone was observed a handful of times. What it binds is unknown. In the same sample, other DNA sequences code for this CDR3. Study results and caveats: Analyzed later, most CMV-associated TCR beta chains appeared HLA-restricted. Listed as cytomegalovirus-associated were 150 or so TCR beta chains. It was reported in a later analysis that an Asian-associated ancestry cluster showed fewer N-insertions than the roughly 660-donor mean.

This receptor was taken from a male donor in good health and CMV-seronegative. Sequencing was carried out using PBMCs. The chain carries TRBV5-1 and TRBJ1-2, with D maybe TRBD1 (5 bases). The CDR3 region is CASSLGGDGYTF. As DNA, the CDR3 is TGCGCCAGCAGCTTGGGGGGGGATGGCTACACCTTC. Together with reference TRBV5-1 and TRBJ1-2, the CDR3 gives the full variable domain: KAGVTQTPRYLIKTRGQQVTLSCSPISGHRSVSWYQQTPGQGLQFLFEYFSETQRNKGNFPGRFSGRQFSNSRSEMNVSTLELGDSALYLCASSLGGDGYTFGSGTRLTVV.